The entry that follows covers one T cell receptor beta chain sequence. As yet, its antigen is unknown. These data belong to a study of cytotoxic CD8 clonotypes in ibrutinib-treated CLL. Study in general: Partial responses numbered some 25 and complete responses 2; after a median around 68 months, approximately 14 stayed remitted and approximately twelve progressed.

Study-wide findings and caveats: Whereas clonality rose at ibrutinib response, it declined toward baseline at progression. Under therapy, public clonotypes either contracted or stayed stable, and they were uncommon.

The V end was cut by 0 bases, the J end by 2 bases, with 19 bases between. The germline V gene has CDR1 SEHNR and CDR2 FQNEAQ (reference sequence). The CDR3 has 18 residues. Targeted sequencing depth ranged from 1 in 200,000 to 1 in 1 million T cells. Profiling relied on immunoSEQ multiplex PCR, and the TCRdb table lists in-frame clones only, not all of them. The data contain about 300,000 clones, 60% to 80% of them singletons. V gene TRBV7-9 combines with J gene TRBJ2-5; D possibly corresponds to TRBD1 (5 bases). The material was PBMCs, obtained after 36 months of ibrutinib treatment. The receptor's source is a human donor with chronic lymphocytic leukemia. The CDR3 coding sequence is TGTGCCAGCAGCTTAGCTGCCCTGGGGCCAGGATGGCAAGAGACCCAGTACTTC. Translating gives CASSLAALGPGWQETQYF. Combining the CDR3 with reference TRBV7-9 and TRBJ2-5 gives the whole variable domain DTGVSQNPRHKITKRGQNVTFRCDPISEHNRLYWYRQTLGQGPEFLTYFQNEAQLEKSRLLSDRFSAERPKGSFSTLEIQRTEQGDSAMYLCASSLAALGPGWQETQYFGPGTRLLVL.